These 30 T cell receptor beta chains were sequenced from one sample in a study of blood T cell repertoires in COVID-19. The method was immunoSEQ multiplex PCR; TCRdb's version includes in-frame clones alone and lacks a portion of them. Of about 250,000 clones in the sample, about nine tenths are singletons; the top ten hold about 5.9%. The specimen sequenced was peripheral blood. Every receptor here comes from a woman aged 30 to 39 with COVID-19, enrolled during active disease.

The chain carries TRBV28 and TRBJ2-3, with 9 positions matching TRBD2. Germline lookup yields CDR1 MDHEN and CDR2 SYDVKM. The junction had 0 bases not matched to a gene; V was cut back by 10 bases and J by 1 base. The CDR3 totals 12 residues. The CDR3 DNA sequence: TGTGCCAAGCGGGGGGGCACAGATACGCAGTATTTT. Translation: CAKRGGTDTQYF.

This clone occurred once. The DNA of the CDR3 is TGTGCCAGCAGTGCCGGGACAGCAGAGCAGTACTTC. This translates into CASSAGTAEQYF. The chain combines TRBV27 with TRBJ2-7; 7 bases align to TRBD1. J lost 7 bases, V lost 5 bases, and 5 bases had no gene match. Germline CDR1 MNHEY, CDR2 SMNVEV (reference sequence). This CDR3 region has 12 residues.

The J gene is TRBJ1-3, the V gene TRBV11-2; 10 bases align to TRBD1. V lost 2 bases, J lost 5 bases, and 12 bases stayed unmatched. The germline CDR1 and CDR2 sequences are SGHAT and FQNNGV. CDR3 length: 18 amino acids. Here the CDR3 DNA reads TGTGCCAGCAGCTTAAATCGGGGACAGGGGATCTCGAGAAACACCATATATTTT. Its protein product is CASSLNRGQGISRNTIYF.

The gene calls are TRBV5-8 and TRBJ1-1; D perhaps matches TRBD1 (6 bases). The CDR3 is 15 residues long. Trimming cost V 4 bases and J 3 bases, with 16 bases left between them. Per germline, CDR1 SGHTS and CDR2 YDEGEE. The CDR3 is CASSLRRGGDTEAFF. The CDR3 DNA sequence: TGTGCCAGCAGCCTCCGGAGAGGGGGGGACACTGAAGCTTTCTTT. Full variable domain (missing parts from reference TRBV5-8 and TRBJ1-1): EAGVTQSPTHLIKTRGQQATLRCSPISGHTSVYWYQQALGLGLQFLLWYDEGEERNRGNFPPRFSGRQFPNYSSELNVNALELEDSALYLCASSLRRGGDTEAFFGQGTRLTVV.

Note on this clone: At one of its ends the junction is not consistent with the germline gene, which may arise from a read error. The chain combines TRBV24-1 with TRBJ2-1; 10 nucleotides line up with TRBD1. CDR1 and CDR2 from the germline V gene are KGHDR and SFDVKD. CDR3 length: 13 residues. The CDR3, as DNA: TGCCCCTATGACAGGGGGCGAGACAATGAGCAGTTCTTC. Protein product: CPYDRGRDNEQFF.

This sequence joins TRBV7-8 and TRBJ1-4; D might be TRBD1 (5 bases). This CDR3 spans 15 amino acids. Trimming stripped 3 bases from V and 10 bases from J, with 18 bases between. Germline V gene sequence: CDR1 SGHVS, CDR2 FQNEAQ. Here the CDR3 reads CASSFNTIQGGKLFF. CDR3 DNA sequence: TGTGCCAGCAGCTTCAACACTATCCAGGGAGGAAAACTGTTTTTT.

This chain links TRBV6-1 with TRBJ2-7, with D possibly TRBD2 on 7 matching bases. Trimming left V 3 bases short and J 3 bases short, with 18 bases between. The CDR3 is 16 amino acids. The V gene's germline CDR1 is MNHNS and CDR2 SASEGT. In nucleotides, the CDR3 is TGTGCCAGCAGTGACCCTGGACTAGGGGGTGGCTACGAGCAGTACGTC. Translated, it gives CASSDPGLGGGYEQYV.

This chain links TRBV28 with TRBJ1-1; possibly TRBD1 for D (5 bases). Trimming took 5 bases from V and 5 from J, leaving 21 bases between them. In germline, CDR1 is MDHEN, CDR2 SYDVKM. The CDR3 sequence is 16 residues long. CDR3 DNA sequence: TGTGCCAGCAGTCCCCCGGGAGGGGTCGGAAGGACTGAAGCTTTCTTT. Translation: CASSPPGGVGRTEAFF.

The V gene is TRBV7-9, the J gene TRBJ2-6; TRBD1 matches 8 bases. This CDR3 is 13 amino acids long. V shed 6 bases and J 10 bases; nucleotides not matched to a gene: 5. Looked up from germline, CDR1 is SEHNR and CDR2 is FQNEAQ (reference sequence). CDR3 in DNA: TGTGCCAGCAGTCCAGACAGGGGAAACGTCCTGACTTTC. It translates to CASSPDRGNVLTF.

V is TRBV13 and J is TRBJ2-7; D possibly corresponds to TRBD1 (6 bases). The CDR3 loop spans 15 amino acids. Trimming removed 5 bases at V and 2 bases at J, with 16 bases between. Germline CDR1 is PRHDT and CDR2 is FYEKMQ (reference sequence). CDR3 in DNA: TGTGCCAGCAGCACAACCCAGGACAGTACCTACGAGCAGTACTTC. Translated: CASSTTQDSTYEQYF. Full variable domain (outside the CDR3, taken from reference TRBV13 and TRBJ2-7): AAGVIQSPRHLIKEKRETATLKCYPIPRHDTVYWYQQGPGQDPQFLISFYEKMQSDKGSIPDRFSAQQFSDYHSELNMSSLELGDSALYFCASSTTQDSTYEQYFGPGTRLTVT.

The chain links TRBV12-3 or TRBV12-4 to TRBJ2-2; a possible D gene is TRBD1 (6 bases). The CDR3 has 13 residues. V was trimmed by 7 bases and J by 6 bases, leaving 12 bases between them. DNA for the CDR3: TGTGCCAGCACTATTGACAGGTCCGGGGAGCTGTTTTTT. Residues: CASTIDRSGELFF.

Only a few counts were recorded for this clone. This chain uses TRBV6-4 with TRBJ1-1, with 7 bases that match TRBD1. In germline, CDR1 is MRHNA, CDR2 SNTAGT. This CDR3 spans 13 amino acids. The trim removed 6 bases at V and 2 bases at J, leaving 3 bases unmatched. The CDR3 coding sequence is TGTGCCAGCAGAGGGGACAGAAACACTGAAGCTTTCTTT. Translation: CASRGDRNTEAFF.

This rearrangement joins TRBV5-1 to TRBJ2-2, with a weak D call TRBD1 (6 bases). This CDR3 comprises 15 residues. V was cut by 1 base and J by 3 bases, with 10 bases left in between. CDR1 is SGHRS, CDR2 YFSETQ, per germline. CDR3 in amino acids: CASSLRQDYTGELFF. CDR3 bases: TGCGCCAGCAGCTTGAGACAGGATTACACCGGGGAGCTGTTTTTT. Combining the CDR3 with reference TRBV5-1 and TRBJ2-2 gives the whole variable domain KAGVTQTPRYLIKTRGQQVTLSCSPISGHRSVSWYQQTPGQGLQFLFEYFSETQRNKGNFPGRFSGRQFSNSRSEMNVSTLELGDSALYLCASSLRQDYTGELFFGEGSRLTVL.

This rearrangement joins TRBV11-2 to TRBJ1-2; a possible D gene is TRBD1 (6 bases). The V gene lost 1 base and the J gene lost 6 bases, with 12 bases spanning the gap. The CDR3 extends over 14 amino acids. Germline-derived CDR1 and CDR2 are SGHAT and FQNNGV. The CDR3 here is CASSLGRGDDGYTF. DNA for the CDR3: TGTGCCAGCAGCTTAGGCAGGGGTGACGATGGCTACACCTTC.

In this sample, this clone turned up a few times. This chain links TRBV5-4 with TRBJ1-6; TRBD1 might be the D (5 bases). V lost 0 bases and J lost 8, with 12 bases in between. CDR3 length: 15 residues. From germline, CDR1 is SGHNT and CDR2 YYREEE (reference sequence). The CDR3 sequence is CASSLGGTGHSPLHF. DNA for the CDR3: TGTGCCAGCAGCTTGGGCGGTACAGGACATTCACCCCTCCACTTT.

Details on this clone: Other DNA variants within this sample encode the same CDR3. The V and J genes are TRBV11-3 and TRBJ1-1, with 8 positions matching TRBD1. There are 14 residues in the CDR3. Germline V gene data show CDR1 as SGHNT and CDR2 as YENEEA. V lost 2 bases and J lost 2; bases outside the gene matches: 1. The DNA for the CDR3 is TGTGCCAGCAGCTTATCAGGGGGCAACACTGAAGCTTTCTTT. Translated: CASSLSGGNTEAFF.

This chain links TRBV29-1 with TRBJ1-1, with 9 bases identical to TRBD1. Germline V CDR1 and CDR2: SQVTM, ANQGSEA. V shed 7 bases and J 3 bases; nucleotides not matched to a gene: 6. The CDR3 runs 13 residues. The CDR3 sequence: CSGNRGQDTEAFF. The DNA of the CDR3 is TGCAGCGGGAACAGGGGGCAGGACACTGAAGCTTTCTTT.

This sequence joins TRBV11-2 and TRBJ2-2; 8 nucleotides align to TRBD2. This CDR3 spans 16 amino acids. Trimming cost V 1 base and J 5 bases; bases outside gene matches: 6. Per germline, CDR1 SGHAT and CDR2 FQNNGV. Here the CDR3 reads CASSLVSAGGTGELFF. The CDR3 DNA is TGTGCCAGCAGCTTAGTGTCTGCGGGGGGTACCGGGGAGCTGTTTTTT.

The chain combines TRBV5-1 with TRBJ2-7; 8 nucleotides line up with TRBD2. Unmatched junction bases numbered 5, after V lost 7 bases and J lost 5 bases. The germline V gene has CDR1 SGHRS and CDR2 YFSETQ. This CDR3 contains 12 residues. CDR3 coding DNA: TGCGCCAGCCCGGGGGGGAAGAACGAGCAGTACGTC. Its protein product is CASPGGKNEQYV.

This chain joins TRBV14 and TRBJ2-6; D not certain. This CDR3 contains 13 residues. V was cut by 4 bases and J by 3 bases, with 4 bases left in between. The germline V gene has CDR1 SGHDN and CDR2 FVKESK. CDR3 region: CASSPGGANVLTF. The CDR3 DNA reads TGTGCCAGCAGCCCGGGTGGGGCCAACGTCCTGACTTTC.

The chain is built from TRBV5-1 and TRBJ2-5; 8 bases match TRBD1. The V gene's germline CDR1 is SGHRS and CDR2 YFSETQ. Trimming at V came to 3 bases and at J to 2 bases, leaving 3 bases not matched to a gene. CDR3 length equals 14 residues. The CDR3 region is CASSWGDRQETQYF. The CDR3 bases are TGCGCCAGCAGCTGGGGGGACAGGCAAGAGACCCAGTACTTC.

The chain uses TRBV11-3 and TRBJ2-2; TRBD2 matches at 9 bases. Germline CDR1 is SGHNT and CDR2 is YENEEA. The trim removed 3 bases at V and 4 bases at J, leaving 9 bases unmatched. The length of the CDR3 is 17 residues. CDR3 coding DNA: TGTGCCAGCAGCTTGGGCGGCGGGAGGGGGAGCACCGGGGAGCTGTTTTTT. Residues: CASSLGGGRGSTGELFF.

The genes are TRBV6-5 and TRBJ2-1; 7 bases agree with TRBD2. This CDR3 has 15 residues. The trim removed 8 bases at V and 2 bases at J, leaving 9 bases unmatched. CDR1 and CDR2 from the germline V gene are MNHEY and SVGAGI. CDR3 residues: CASQTGGFTYNEQFF. CDR3 nucleotides: TGTGCCAGCCAAACGGGGGGTTTTACCTACAATGAGCAGTTCTTC.

The V call is TRBV6-5, the J call TRBJ2-1; 8 nucleotides match TRBD1. J was trimmed by 7 bases and V by 5 bases; bases with no gene match: 7. The CDR3 totals 14 residues. Looked up from germline, CDR1 is MNHEY and CDR2 is SVGAGI. The CDR3: CASSKTGAGNEQFF. CDR3 DNA: TGTGCCAGCAGTAAGACAGGGGCGGGAAATGAGCAGTTCTTC.

V usage is TRBV9 and J usage is TRBJ2-5; 7 bases line up with TRBD1. With V trimmed by 5 bases and J by 3 bases, 4 bases remained unmatched. This CDR3 contains 13 residues. Germline assignment: CDR1 SGDLS and CDR2 YYNGEE. The CDR3 spells CASRGQREETQYF. The CDR3 coding sequence is TGTGCCAGCAGGGGACAGAGAGAAGAGACCCAGTACTTC.

The CDR3 region is CATSRDPPVFSGRAWQFF. The DNA for the CDR3 is TGTGCCACCAGCAGAGACCCCCCGGTTTTTAGCGGGAGGGCGTGGCAGTTCTTC. The chain is built from TRBV15 and TRBJ2-1, with 11 bases aligning to TRBD2. This CDR3 is 18 amino acids long. Germline CDR1 LNHNV, CDR2 YYDKDF (reference sequence). V lost 0 bases, J lost 12 bases, and 16 bases stayed unmatched.

The chain combines TRBV18 with TRBJ2-5; possible D gene TRBD1, 5 bases. CDR3 length equals 14 residues. The germline CDR1 and CDR2 sequences are KGHSH and LQKENI. The V end lost 6 bases, the J end lost 1 base, and 12 bases lay between the germline ends. The CDR3 DNA reads as TGTGCCAGCTCGTCGCAGGGCAGCCAAGAGACCCAGTACTTC. Its protein is CASSSQGSQETQYF.

The chain carries TRBV7-9 and TRBJ2-1, with TRBD2 matching over 10 bases. Germline V CDR1 and CDR2: SEHNR, FQNEAQ (reference sequence). This CDR3 is 18 amino acids long. V gave up 5 bases and J gave up 2 bases; unmatched junction bases: 12. Here the CDR3 reads CASSLNLAGGTPYNEQFF. The CDR3 region has the DNA TGTGCCAGCAGCCTTAATTTAGCGGGGGGTACCCCCTACAATGAGCAGTTCTTC.

This chain's CDR3 is CASSPTTSSGIGEQYV. In DNA, the CDR3 is TGTGCCAGCAGCCCGACGACCTCTAGCGGGATAGGCGAGCAGTACGTC. The chain recombines TRBV7-9 with TRBJ2-7; 9 bases are a match to TRBD2. From germline, CDR1 is SEHNR and CDR2 FQNEAQ (reference sequence). With 5 bases clipped from V and 6 bases from J, the junction kept 14 bases outside the gene matches. The CDR3 contains 16 residues.

The V call is TRBV6-5, the J call TRBJ1-6, with D possibly being TRBD1 (6 bases). The CDR3 is made up of 15 amino acids. Trimming took 5 bases from V and 4 from J, leaving 12 bases between them. Germline V CDR1 and CDR2: MNHEY, SVGAGI. CDR3 region: CASSPRTVYNSPLHF. The CDR3 region has the DNA TGTGCCAGCAGTCCGAGGACAGTTTATAATTCACCCCTCCACTTT.